A single sample gave rise to the 21 T cell receptor beta chains below, sequenced in a study of cytomegalovirus exposure and HLA in healthy donors. Use of 60 Vbeta and 13 Jbeta primers characterized the PCR. The table came from immunoSEQ multiplex PCR; TCRdb's copy has only in-frame clones and leaves some out. The sample contains around 200,000 clones, around 83% of which appear only once. The sequenced material came from PBMCs. The receptor set was obtained from a woman between 18 and 29 years old in good health and CMV-seronegative.

This clone was observed a handful of times. The V call is TRBV7-2, the J call TRBJ2-3, with 8 bases fitting TRBD1. With 7 bases clipped from V and 2 bases from J, the junction kept 8 bases outside the gene matches. From germline, CDR1 is SGHTA and CDR2 FQGNSA. This CDR3 has 15 residues. In nucleotides, the CDR3 is TGTGCCAGCACCCGCCGGACAGGGTCCACAGATACGCAGTATTTT. This encodes CASTRRTGSTDTQYF.

The chain is built from TRBV18 and TRBJ1-2; 7 nucleotides match TRBD1. Germline V gene data show CDR1 as KGHSH and CDR2 as LQKENI. This CDR3 has 13 amino acids. V lost 2 bases and J lost 12; bases outside the gene matches: 9. This CDR3 reads CASSPLGDSLNTF. The CDR3 nucleotides read TGTGCCAGCTCACCATTGGGGGACAGCCTAAACACCTTC.

V and J are TRBV5-1 and TRBJ1-2, with no clear D. Deletions cut 0 bases from V and 4 bases from J, with 13 bases between. CDR1 is SGHRS and CDR2 is YFSETQ in the germline V gene. The length of the CDR3 is 15 residues. The CDR3 nucleotides read TGCGCCAGCAGCTTGGAGGCAGGCCTCCTCTATGGCTACACCTTC. This gives the protein CASSLEAGLLYGYTF.

This clone was seen only a few times. The V and J genes are TRBV7-9 and TRBJ1-2; 7 bases are shared with TRBD1. CDR1 and CDR2 (germline): SEHNR, FQNEAQ (reference sequence). This CDR3 spans 13 amino acids. Losses at the gene ends were 1 base for V and 6 bases for J; bases not matched to a gene: 2. CDR3 sequence reads: CASSLGQGHGYTF. The DNA of the CDR3 is TGTGCCAGCAGCTTAGGACAGGGCCATGGCTACACCTTC. Together with reference TRBV7-9 and TRBJ1-2, the CDR3 gives the full variable domain: DTGVSQNPRHKITKRGQNVTFRCDPISEHNRLYWYRQTLGQGPEFLTYFQNEAQLEKSRLLSDRFSAERPKGSFSTLEIQRTEQGDSAMYLCASSLGQGHGYTFGSGTRLTVV.

The rearrangement links TRBV2 to TRBJ2-7; 9 bases align to TRBD2. CDR1 is SNHLY and CDR2 is FYNNEI in the germline V gene. This CDR3 comprises 16 residues. J was trimmed by 4 bases and V by 4 bases; bases with no gene match: 11. The CDR3 protein is CASSVLGASGEYEQYF. DNA for the CDR3: TGTGCCAGCAGTGTCTTGGGAGCTAGCGGGGAGTACGAGCAGTACTTC.

This sequence joins TRBV9 and TRBJ2-2; D is perhaps TRBD2 (6 bases). The germline V gene has CDR1 SGDLS and CDR2 YYNGEE. The CDR3 runs to 17 residues. Trimming took 0 bases from V and 1 from J, leaving 13 bases between them. The CDR3 here is CASSVEGRAGNTGELFF. The CDR3 DNA reads as TGTGCCAGCAGCGTAGAGGGGAGAGCGGGGAACACCGGGGAGCTGTTTTTT.

The rearrangement joins TRBV27 to TRBJ2-5; D unresolved. CDR1 and CDR2 (germline): MNHEY, SMNVEV (reference sequence). The CDR3 consists of 15 residues. V was clipped by 2 bases and J by 4 bases, with 14 bases between them. CDR3 in amino acids: CASSLGATQVETQYF. The DNA for the CDR3 is TGTGCCAGCAGTTTAGGCGCGACCCAGGTAGAGACCCAGTACTTC.

V usage is TRBV4-2 and J usage is TRBJ2-7; TRBD2 aligns across 11 bases. This CDR3 has 18 residues. With 3 bases clipped from V and 0 bases from J, the junction kept 10 bases outside the gene matches. CDR1 and CDR2 (germline): LGHNA, YNFKEQ. The DNA for the CDR3 is TGTGCCAGCAGCCAGGATGGACTAGCGGGTTCCTTCTCCTACGAGCAGTACTTC. This codes for CASSQDGLAGSFSYEQYF.

This CDR3 reads CASSFAQGAGEKLFF. The CDR3 coding sequence is TGTGCCAGCAGTTTCGCACAGGGGGCAGGGGAAAAACTGTTTTTT. This chain connects TRBV27 to TRBJ1-4; 9 positions agree with TRBD1. The J segment lost 8 bases and the V segment lost 3 bases, leaving 7 bases of the junction unmatched. The CDR3 consists of 15 residues. Germline assignment: CDR1 MNHEY and CDR2 SMNVEV (reference sequence).

The genes are TRBV27 and TRBJ1-2; D is perhaps TRBD1 (6 bases). Trimming took 3 bases from V and 5 from J, leaving 13 bases between them. The germline V gene encodes CDR1 MNHEY and CDR2 SMNVEV (reference sequence). The CDR3 spans 14 residues. CDR3 loop: CASSFRTVPYGYTF. The CDR3 DNA sequence: TGTGCCAGCAGTTTTCGGACAGTTCCTTATGGCTACACCTTC.

J is TRBJ1-2 and V is TRBV14; a weak D match, TRBD1 (5 bases). V shed 4 bases and J shed 1 base, with 7 bases lying between them. Germline CDR1 reads SGHDN; CDR2 reads FVKESK. The CDR3 length is 13 residues. The CDR3 protein is CASSPDSNYGYTF. CDR3 nucleotide sequence: TGTGCCAGCAGCCCCGACAGTAACTATGGCTACACCTTC.

The J gene is TRBJ2-7, the V gene TRBV5-4; 14 nucleotides match TRBD2. Germline-derived CDR1 and CDR2 are SGHNT and YYREEE (reference sequence). With 4 bases clipped from V and 5 bases from J, the junction kept 8 bases outside the gene matches. CDR3 size: 16 residues. The CDR3, as DNA: TGTGCCAGCAGCCCCAAGACTAGCGGGGGGGCCCACGAGCAGTACTTC. Protein product: CASSPKTSGGAHEQYF.

CDR3 nucleotide sequence: TGTGCCTGGAATATCGGACTCCTTACAGAGACCCAGTACTTC. It encodes CAWNIGLLTETQYF. The rearrangement links TRBV30 to TRBJ2-5, with a possible D match to TRBD2 (5 bases). The CDR3 spans 14 residues. Germline V gene lookup returns CDR1 GTSNPN and CDR2 SVGIG (reference sequence). V was clipped by 4 bases and J by 4 bases, with 16 bases between them.

V usage is TRBV19 and J usage is TRBJ2-3; 12 positions agree with TRBD1. The CDR3 is 15 residues long. The ends lost 6 bases at V and 8 bases at J; junction bases unmatched: 9. The germline CDR1 and CDR2 sequences are LNHDA and SQIVND (reference sequence). The CDR3 reads CASSRAGTGGLTQYF. CDR3 sequence (DNA): TGTGCCAGTAGCAGAGCCGGGACAGGGGGCCTTACGCAGTATTTT.

The table lists this clone with a few counts. The chain uses TRBV28 and TRBJ2-7; no reliable D call. Trimming shortened V by 10 bases and J by 3 bases, and 13 bases separated the two germline ends. Germline V CDR1 and CDR2: MDHEN, SYDVKM. The CDR3 spans 12 residues. The DNA of the CDR3 is TGTGCCACCGAAGTTAATAGCTACGAGCAGTACTTC. It translates to CATEVNSYEQYF.

The J gene is TRBJ1-6, the V gene TRBV19; D is possibly TRBD1 (6 bases). Germline values: CDR1 LNHDA, CDR2 SQIVND (reference sequence). Trimming shortened V by 4 bases and J by 10 bases, and 20 bases separated the two germline ends. CDR3 length equals 16 residues. The CDR3 nucleotides are TGTGCCAGTAGTACAAGAGGCCAGGGGAAGGGATCACCCCTCCACTTT. Translating gives CASSTRGQGKGSPLHF.

The genes are TRBV7-7 and TRBJ1-6; D is uncertain. The germline CDR1 and CDR2 sequences are SSHAT and FNYEAQ (reference sequence). The CDR3 loop spans 14 amino acids. Trimming pared 2 bases from V and 7 bases from J, leaving 9 bases between. In nucleotides, the CDR3 is TGTGCCAGCAGCTTAAATGGGAGGAATTCACCCCTCCACTTT. This translates into CASSLNGRNSPLHF.

The chain combines TRBV15 with TRBJ2-7, with TRBD1 matching over 8 bases. V lost 1 base to trimming and J lost 4 bases; unmatched junction nucleotides: 3. Per the germline V gene, CDR1 is LNHNV and CDR2 is YYDKDF (reference sequence). This CDR3 has 14 residues. The CDR3 coding sequence is TGTGCCACCAGCAGAGGTCAGGGGGCGTACGAGCAGTACTTC. Encoded protein: CATSRGQGAYEQYF.

The V and J genes are TRBV10-3 and TRBJ2-7; D is undetermined. The germline V gene encodes CDR1 ENHRY and CDR2 SYGVKD. Trimming shortened V by 3 bases and J by 0 bases, and 6 bases separated the two germline ends. The CDR3 is 13 residues long. The CDR3 region is CAISEQSSYEQYF. CDR3 nucleotides: TGTGCCATCAGTGAACAGAGCTCCTACGAGCAGTACTTC.

This chain uses TRBV6-1 with TRBJ2-1; 9 positions agree with TRBD2. V lost 0 bases and J lost 7; bases outside the gene matches: 13. Germline CDR1 and CDR2: MNHNS and SASEGT. The CDR3 spans 18 residues. The CDR3 protein is CASSEALGSGSFNNEQFF. CDR3 nucleotides: TGTGCCAGCAGTGAAGCGCTAGGTAGCGGGAGTTTCAATAATGAGCAGTTCTTC.

The V call is TRBV5-1, the J call TRBJ2-4; D call uncertain. This CDR3 has 15 amino acids. V gave up 3 bases and J gave up 0 bases, with 10 bases separating them. Germline V lookup: CDR1 SGHRS, CDR2 YFSETQ. DNA for the CDR3: TGCGCCAGCAGCTCGCGTGGGCTAGCCAAAAACATTCAGTACTTC. It translates to CASSSRGLAKNIQYF.